Listed here is a single T cell receptor (beta chain). The sample comes from a study of shared clonotypes between healthy human individuals. Germline V gene lookup returns CDR1 MDHEN and CDR2 SYDVKM. V lost 3 bases and J 0 bases, leaving 9 bases between the germline ends. CDR3 size: 16 residues. Data came from immunoSEQ multiplex PCR; TCRdb stores just in-frame clones and leaves some out. Of some 2,100,000 clones listed, approximately 96% are singletons. Sequences were obtained from naive CD4+ T cells sorted from blood. The subset is: CD45RA+ positively selected. This clonotype was obtained from a young man in good health. The V call is TRBV28, the J call TRBJ1-6; no clear D. The CDR3 sequence: CASSLGPSSYNSPLHF. CDR3 nucleotides: TGTGCCAGCAGTTTGGGCCCGAGCTCCTATAATTCACCCCTCCACTTT.